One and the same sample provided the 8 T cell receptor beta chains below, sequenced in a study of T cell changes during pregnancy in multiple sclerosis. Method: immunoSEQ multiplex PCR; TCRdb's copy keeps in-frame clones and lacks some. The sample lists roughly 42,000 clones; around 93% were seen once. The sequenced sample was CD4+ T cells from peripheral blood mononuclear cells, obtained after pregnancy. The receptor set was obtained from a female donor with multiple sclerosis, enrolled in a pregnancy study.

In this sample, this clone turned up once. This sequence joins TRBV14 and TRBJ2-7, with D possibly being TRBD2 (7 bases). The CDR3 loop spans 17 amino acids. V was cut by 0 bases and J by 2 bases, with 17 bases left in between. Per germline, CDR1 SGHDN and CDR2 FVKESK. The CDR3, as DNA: TGTGCCAGCAGCCAAGACCTGAGGGGGGGGCAAACCTACGAGCAGTACTTC. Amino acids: CASSQDLRGGQTYEQYF.

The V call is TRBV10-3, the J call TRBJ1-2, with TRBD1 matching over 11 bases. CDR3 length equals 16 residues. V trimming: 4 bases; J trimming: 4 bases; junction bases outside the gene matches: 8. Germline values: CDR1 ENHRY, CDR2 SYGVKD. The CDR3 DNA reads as TGTGCCATCAGTGGGGGACAGGGGGAGGCTTCCTATGGCTACACCTTC. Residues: CAISGGQGEASYGYTF.

The CDR3 DNA sequence: TGTGCCAGCAGCGTGACAGGGAACACTGAAGCTTTCTTT. This translates into CASSVTGNTEAFF. The rearrangement links TRBV11-3 to TRBJ1-1; D may be TRBD1 (6 bases). The CDR3 has 13 amino acids. V lost 5 bases, J lost 1 base, and 8 bases lay in between. Looked up from germline, CDR1 is SGHNT and CDR2 is YENEEA.

In nucleotides, the CDR3 is TGTGCCAGCAGCTTAGCAAGCTGGGAGAAACTGTTTTTT. Residues: CASSLASWEKLFF. The chain carries TRBV5-5 and TRBJ1-4; no clear D. This CDR3 has 13 amino acids. V lost 2 bases, J lost 11 bases, and 13 bases lay in between. Per the germline V gene, CDR1 is SGHKS and CDR2 is YYEKEE (reference sequence).

Here the CDR3 reads CASSMGSSSYNEQFF. CDR3 in DNA: TGTGCCAGTAGTATGGGCTCGAGCTCCTACAATGAGCAGTTCTTC. The rearrangement uses TRBV19 and TRBJ2-1; no clear D. The germline V gene encodes CDR1 LNHDA and CDR2 SQIVND (reference sequence). This CDR3 spans 15 amino acids. V gave up 3 bases and J gave up 0 bases, with 9 bases separating them.

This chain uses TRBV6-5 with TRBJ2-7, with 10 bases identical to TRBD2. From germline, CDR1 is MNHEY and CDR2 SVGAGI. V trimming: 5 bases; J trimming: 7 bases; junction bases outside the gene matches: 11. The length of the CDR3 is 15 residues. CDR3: CASSLDLAGVGEQYF. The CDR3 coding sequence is TGTGCCAGCAGTCTGGACCTAGCGGGGGTAGGTGAGCAGTACTTC.

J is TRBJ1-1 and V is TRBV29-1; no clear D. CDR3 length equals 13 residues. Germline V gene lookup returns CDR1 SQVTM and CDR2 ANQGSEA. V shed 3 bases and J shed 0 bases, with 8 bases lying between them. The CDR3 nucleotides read TGCAGCGTTGACGGCGGGATGAACACTGAAGCTTTCTTT. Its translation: CSVDGGMNTEAFF.

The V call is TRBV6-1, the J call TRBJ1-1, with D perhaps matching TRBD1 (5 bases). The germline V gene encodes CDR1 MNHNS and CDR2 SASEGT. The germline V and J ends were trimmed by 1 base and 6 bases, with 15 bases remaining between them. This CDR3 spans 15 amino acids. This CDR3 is CASSEGGRVWAEAFF. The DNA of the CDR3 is TGTGCCAGCAGTGAAGGGGGGAGGGTTTGGGCTGAAGCTTTCTTT.